Detailed here is one T cell receptor beta chain. Its antigen is unknown. Profiled with immunoSEQ multiplex PCR; TCRdb holds only in-frame clones, not every one. The repertoire holds about 130,000 clones, with approximately 93% as singletons. V was pared by 5 bases and J by 4 bases, with 3 bases of the junction left unmatched. This CDR3 is 13 amino acids long. Germline assignment: CDR1 SGHRS and CDR2 YFSETQ. These data are taken from a study of T cell responses to AZD1222 COVID-19 vaccine. Findings and caveats of the study: Females made up more of the donors, who were largely white British, and clonal diversity may have come out too low.

The clonotype comes from an adult in good health. The sample here was peripheral blood, taken on day 0 of AZD1222 vaccination. The chain is built from TRBV5-1 and TRBJ2-1, with 7 bases fitting TRBD2. The CDR3 reads CASRPGGYNEQFF. The CDR3 coding sequence is TGCGCCAGCAGACCCGGGGGGTACAATGAGCAGTTCTTC.